The 29 T cell receptor beta chains below come from one sample, sequenced in a study of Graves' ophthalmopathy and Graves' hyperthyroidism. CDR3 regions of TCR beta were amplified from RNA transcripts. First-round RT-PCR employed HTBI primers, with a second-round multiplex PCR after it. Via MiXCR, TCRdb re-called the multiplex PCR reads, giving one row per CDR3 protein. The sample gives about 600,000 distinct CDR3 sequences, 35% to 45% of which show up once; about 4% is in the top ten. Sample: peripheral blood or thyroid tissue (not recorded which). These receptors were collected from an adult man with Graves' hyperthyroidism.

At least ten counts were recorded for this clonotype. The V call is TRBV7-9, the J call TRBJ1-5; tentative D call: TRBD1 (5 bases). Germline CDR1 and CDR2: SEHNR and FQNEAQ (reference sequence). Trimming took 5 bases from V and 1 from J, leaving 15 bases between them. CDR3 length: 16 amino acids. CDR3 DNA sequence: TGTGCCAGCAGCAAGAGCCCTAGGGGAAGCAATCAGCCCCAGCATTTT. Its translation is CASSKSPRGSNQPQHF.

V and J are TRBV6-1 and TRBJ1-1, with a tentative D call TRBD1 (5 bases). This CDR3 is 13 amino acids long. Trimming pared 1 base from V and 6 bases from J, leaving 9 bases between. Germline V gene lookup returns CDR1 MNHNS and CDR2 SASEGT. As DNA, the CDR3 is TGTGCCAGCAGTGAAGTGCAGGGCTCTGAAGCTTTCTTT. This gives the protein CASSEVQGSEAFF.

This chain joins TRBV20-1 and TRBJ1-2, with D hard to call. This CDR3 has 15 amino acids. Trimming stripped 0 bases from V and 6 bases from J, with 17 bases between. Per the germline V gene, CDR1 is DFQATT and CDR2 is SNEGSKA (reference sequence). CDR3 sequence reads: CSARDLGLASDGYTF. In nucleotides, the CDR3 is TGCAGTGCTAGAGATCTCGGACTAGCGTCTGATGGCTACACCTTC.

This chain uses TRBV11-3 with TRBJ2-7; no clear D. V shed 5 bases and J shed 2 bases, with 10 bases lying between them. The CDR3 runs to 13 residues. The germline CDR1 and CDR2 sequences are SGHNT and YENEEA. CDR3 residues: CASSVRVTYEQYF. CDR3 bases: TGTGCCAGCAGCGTTAGAGTTACCTACGAGCAGTACTTC.

This clonotype was recorded at least ten times. The V call is TRBV20-1, the J call TRBJ2-7, with D maybe TRBD1 (5 bases). The germline V and J ends were trimmed by 3 bases and 3 bases, with 15 bases remaining between them. There are 14 residues in the CDR3. Germline V lookup: CDR1 DFQATT, CDR2 SNEGSKA (reference sequence). For the CDR3, the DNA is TGCAGTGCTAGTAGGCGTAGGGGCCACTACGAGCAGTACTTC. The encoded protein is CSASRRRGHYEQYF.

The gene calls are TRBV20-1 and TRBJ1-2, with D possibly matching TRBD1 (6 bases). CDR1 DFQATT and CDR2 SNEGSKA come from the germline V gene (reference sequence). CDR3 length: 12 amino acids. Trimming pared 4 bases from V and 4 bases from J, leaving 10 bases between. The CDR3 here is CSATTGPYGYTF. CDR3 bases: TGCAGTGCTACGACAGGACCCTATGGCTACACCTTC.

The V and J genes are TRBV29-1 and TRBJ2-7, with 7 bases fitting TRBD2. The ends lost 8 bases at V and 0 bases at J; junction bases unmatched: 7. The CDR3 extends over 13 amino acids. Germline CDR1 reads SQVTM; CDR2 reads ANQGSEA. The DNA for the CDR3 is TGCAGCTTAGACGGCGGGGGCTCCTACGAGCAGTACTTC. This sequence encodes CSLDGGGSYEQYF.

CDR3 amino acids: CSAHHRDRASPLHF. CDR3 nucleotide sequence: TGCAGTGCTCATCACCGGGACAGGGCTTCACCCCTCCACTTT. The chain links TRBV20-1 to TRBJ1-6, with 9 bases that match TRBD1. Germline assignment: CDR1 DFQATT and CDR2 SNEGSKA (reference sequence). CDR3 length: 14 amino acids. V gave up 5 bases and J gave up 9 bases; unmatched junction bases: 8.

This chain links TRBV10-3 with TRBJ2-6; D call uncertain. Germline assignment: CDR1 ENHRY and CDR2 SYGVKD. The CDR3 contains 14 residues. V lost 3 bases and J lost 2, with 5 bases in between. CDR3 in amino acids: CAISERAGANVLTF. CDR3 sequence (DNA): TGTGCCATCAGTGAACGGGCTGGGGCCAACGTCCTGACTTTC.

The V gene is TRBV2, the J gene TRBJ1-4; TRBD1 is a possible D gene (6 bases). Germline lookup yields CDR1 SNHLY and CDR2 FYNNEI. The CDR3 loop spans 14 amino acids. With 7 bases removed from V and 8 bases from J, the gap between germline ends came to 17 bases. The CDR3 here is CASTERSGDEKLFF. The CDR3 region has the DNA TGTGCCAGCACCGAACGGTCAGGGGACGAAAAACTGTTTTTT.

Concerning this clonotype: Compared with germline, one end of the junction differs, possibly owing to a read error. This chain joins TRBV6-5 and TRBJ1-4; D not resolved. The CDR3 loop spans 13 amino acids. Germline V gives CDR1 MNHEY, CDR2 SVGAGI. DNA for the CDR3: TGTGCCGGCAGTGAGCGGCTTCGGGAAAAACTGTTTTTT. This translates into CAGSERLREKLFF.

This chain links TRBV14 with TRBJ1-2; TRBD1 matches 8 bases. CDR3 size: 16 residues. V shed 8 bases, J shed 5 bases, and the junction held 16 bases outside the gene matches. Germline CDR1 is SGHDN and CDR2 is FVKESK. The CDR3 here is CASSPGQGTSFYGYTF. As DNA, the CDR3 is TGTGCCAGCTCACCCGGACAGGGAACTTCTTTTTATGGCTACACCTTC.

This clonotype was detected only a few times. V and J are TRBV29-1 and TRBJ2-7; TRBD1 agrees at 7 bases. Unmatched junction bases numbered 8, after V lost 6 bases and J lost 6 bases. This CDR3 region has 12 residues. Germline CDR1 SQVTM, CDR2 ANQGSEA. The CDR3 spells CSVDETGREQYF. The CDR3 DNA follows: TGCAGCGTCGACGAGACAGGGCGCGAGCAGTACTTC.

The chain carries TRBV12-3 or TRBV12-4 and TRBJ1-5; 9 bases line up with TRBD1. CDR3 length equals 10 residues. Trimming cost V 5 bases and J 16 bases; bases outside gene matches: 3. The CDR3 DNA is TGTGCCAGCAGTGGGGGACAGGGACATTTT. Its translation is CASSGGQGHF.

As to this clonotype: It may be a read error: a sequence one base away is much more abundant. V usage is TRBV10-2 and J usage is TRBJ1-2, with D perhaps TRBD1 (5 bases). Germline V gene sequence: CDR1 WSHSY, CDR2 SAAADI. The CDR3 contains 15 residues. Trimming removed 3 bases from V and 3 bases from J, with 14 bases in between. CDR3 nucleotides: TGCGCCAGCAGTGACGGCGGGGGGATGGACTATGGCTACACCTTC. Translation: CASSDGGGMDYGYTF.

As concerns this clonotype: A much larger clonotype is one base distant, so this may be a read error. This chain joins TRBV6-6 and TRBJ2-5, with D possibly matching TRBD1 (6 bases). The CDR3 extends over 13 amino acids. Germline CDR1 reads MNHNY; CDR2 reads SVGAGI (reference sequence). CDR3 DNA sequence: TGTGCCAACAGTTACGGCAGGGGTGAGACCCAGTACTTC. Protein product: CANSYGRGETQYF.

This clonotype was picked up many times. This CDR3 reads CSAHDGGFQENTEAFF. CDR3 in DNA: TGCAGTGCTCACGACGGAGGGTTTCAGGAAAACACTGAAGCTTTCTTT. The rearrangement joins TRBV20-1 to TRBJ1-1; D gene unclear. The germline V and J ends were trimmed by 5 bases and 2 bases, with 21 bases remaining between them. This CDR3 is built from 16 residues. CDR1 is DFQATT, CDR2 SNEGSKA, per germline (reference sequence).

This clonotype has a single count. The junction does not match germline at one end; this may be a read error. The rearrangement links TRBV3-1 to TRBJ2-7, with 11 bases matching TRBD2. This CDR3 contains 13 residues. Germline CDR1 LGHDT, CDR2 YNNKEL (reference sequence). The CDR3 DNA reads TGTGCCGGCAGCGCTAGCGGGGGGCCTGAGCAGTACTTC. Its protein is CAGSASGGPEQYF.

This clonotype was seen ten or more times. The rearrangement uses TRBV10-2 and TRBJ1-1, with 8 bases fitting TRBD1. The CDR3 is 14 amino acids. Germline assignment: CDR1 WSHSY and CDR2 SAAADI. V lost 6 bases to trimming and J lost 4 bases; unmatched junction nucleotides: 7. The CDR3 bases are TGCGCCAGCAGCACAGGGGGAGAGGGCACTGAAGCTTTCTTT. The encoded protein is CASSTGGEGTEAFF.

This clonotype was found many times. This chain links TRBV5-1 with TRBJ1-1; D call uncertain. The V gene lost 4 bases and the J gene lost 0 bases, with 13 bases spanning the gap. The CDR3 has 15 residues. Germline CDR1 and CDR2: SGHRS and YFSETQ. The CDR3 coding sequence is TGCGCCAGCAGCCCCCAACCAGACTTGAACACTGAAGCTTTCTTT. Translating it yields CASSPQPDLNTEAFF.

The rearrangement joins TRBV20-1 to TRBJ2-7; 8 bases fit TRBD1. Trimming cost V 3 bases and J 5 bases; bases outside gene matches: 6. Germline loops: CDR1 DFQATT, CDR2 SNEGSKA (reference sequence). The CDR3 spans 13 residues. CDR3 protein: CSAREDRGHEQYF. The CDR3 region has the DNA TGCAGTGCTAGGGAAGACAGGGGCCACGAGCAGTACTTC.

This clonotype was counted ten times or more. The chain is built from TRBV5-5 and TRBJ2-7; D remains unclear. Germline lookup yields CDR1 SGHKS and CDR2 YYEKEE (reference sequence). CDR3 length equals 16 residues. Trimming took off 4 bases at V and 3 bases at J, with 20 bases between the two ends. The DNA of the CDR3 is TGTGCCAGCAGCGGGGTTGCAGTTCCGGCCTACTACGAGCAGTACTTC. This sequence encodes CASSGVAVPAYYEQYF.

This clonotype was found many times. V and J are TRBV7-8 and TRBJ2-7; 7 positions agree with TRBD2. The germline CDR1 and CDR2 sequences are SGHVS and FQNEAQ. The CDR3 is made up of 13 amino acids. Unmatched junction bases numbered 3, after V lost 1 base and J lost 6 bases. The CDR3 reads CASSLGTRGEQYF. CDR3 nucleotides: TGTGCCAGCAGCTTAGGGACTAGGGGCGAGCAGTACTTC.

The V gene is TRBV12-3 or TRBV12-4, the J gene TRBJ2-7, with 10 positions matching TRBD1. With V trimmed by 6 bases and J by 2 bases, 4 bases remained unmatched. The CDR3 contains 14 residues. The CDR3 sequence: CASRDGQGAYEQYF. The CDR3 nucleotides read TGTGCCAGCAGGGACGGACAGGGGGCCTACGAGCAGTACTTC.

V usage is TRBV7-9 and J usage is TRBJ2-2; 10 nucleotides agree with TRBD1. After removal of 3 bases from V and 5 bases from J, the junction contained 3 bases not matched to a gene. Germline V gene sequence: CDR1 SEHNR, CDR2 FQNEAQ (reference sequence). CDR3 size: 15 residues. The CDR3 region has the DNA TGTGCCAGCAGCTTTCGGACAGGGGGTACCGGGGAGCTGTTTTTT. Translation: CASSFRTGGTGELFF.

In its sample, this clonotype was seen many times. V usage is TRBV20-1 and J usage is TRBJ1-1; D ambiguous. The length of the CDR3 is 11 residues. Trimming left V 5 bases short and J 1 base short, with 5 bases between. Germline CDR1 and CDR2: DFQATT and SNEGSKA (reference sequence). The CDR3 reads CSAAGNTEAFF. CDR3 bases: TGCAGTGCTGCAGGGAACACTGAAGCTTTCTTT.

The CDR3 region has the DNA TGTGCCAGCAGCACAGGACAGGGACTGGCTGAAGCTTTCTTT. Its protein is CASSTGQGLAEAFF. The chain combines TRBV7-9 with TRBJ1-1, with TRBD1 identical over 8 bases. J gave up 6 bases and V 5 bases, and 8 bases lay outside the gene matches. The CDR3 totals 14 residues. The germline V gene encodes CDR1 SEHNR and CDR2 FQNEAQ (reference sequence).

This clonotype was counted at least ten times. The chain links TRBV12-3 or TRBV12-4 to TRBJ2-7; TRBD2 matches at 13 bases. Unmatched junction bases numbered 4, after V lost 5 bases and J lost 3 bases. This CDR3 has 15 residues. In DNA form, the CDR3 reads TGTGCCAGCAGTCAACGGACTAGCGGGAGCTACGAGCAGTACTTC. This gives the protein CASSQRTSGSYEQYF.

This clonotype showed up many times. This chain links TRBV5-1 with TRBJ2-7; 7 nucleotides agree with TRBD1. The J segment lost 6 bases and the V segment lost 2 bases, leaving 11 bases of the junction unmatched. Germline-derived CDR1 and CDR2 are SGHRS and YFSETQ. The CDR3 runs 15 residues. The CDR3 sequence is CASSFRPAGGTEQYF. CDR3 DNA sequence: TGCGCCAGCAGCTTCCGACCGGCAGGGGGTACCGAGCAGTACTTC.